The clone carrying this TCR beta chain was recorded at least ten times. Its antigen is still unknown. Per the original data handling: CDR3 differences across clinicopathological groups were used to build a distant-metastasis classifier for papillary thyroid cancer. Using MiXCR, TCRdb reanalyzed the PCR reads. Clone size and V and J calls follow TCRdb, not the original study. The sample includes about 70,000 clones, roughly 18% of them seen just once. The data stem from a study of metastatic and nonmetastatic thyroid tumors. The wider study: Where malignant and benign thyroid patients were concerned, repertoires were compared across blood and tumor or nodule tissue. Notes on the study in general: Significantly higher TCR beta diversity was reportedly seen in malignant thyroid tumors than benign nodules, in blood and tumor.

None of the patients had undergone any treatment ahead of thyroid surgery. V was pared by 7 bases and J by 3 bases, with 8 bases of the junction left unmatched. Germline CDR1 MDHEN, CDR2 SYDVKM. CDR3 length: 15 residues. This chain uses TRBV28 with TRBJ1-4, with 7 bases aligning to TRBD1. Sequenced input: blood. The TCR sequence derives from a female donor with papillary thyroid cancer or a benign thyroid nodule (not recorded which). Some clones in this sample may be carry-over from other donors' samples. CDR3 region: CASTLAGQSNEKLFF. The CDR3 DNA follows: TGTGCCAGCACCCTTGCGGGACAGTCTAATGAAAAACTGTTTTTT.